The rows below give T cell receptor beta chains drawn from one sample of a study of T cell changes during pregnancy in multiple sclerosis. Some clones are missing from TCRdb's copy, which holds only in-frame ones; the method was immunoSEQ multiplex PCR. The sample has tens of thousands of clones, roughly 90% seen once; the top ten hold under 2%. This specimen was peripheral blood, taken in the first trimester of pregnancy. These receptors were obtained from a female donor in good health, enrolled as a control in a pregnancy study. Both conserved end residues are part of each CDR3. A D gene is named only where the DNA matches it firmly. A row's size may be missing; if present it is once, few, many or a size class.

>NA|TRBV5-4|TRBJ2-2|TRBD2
CASSFYLAEGTGELFF
TGTGCCAGCAGCTTTTACCTAGCGGAAGGCACCGGGGAGCTGTTTTTT
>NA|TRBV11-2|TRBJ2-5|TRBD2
CASSPIGGRAGVETQYF
TGTGCCAGCAGCCCCATAGGCGGGAGGGCCGGTGTAGAGACCCAGTACTTC
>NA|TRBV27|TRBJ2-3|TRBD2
CASSSYLAGGTDTQYF
TGTGCCAGCAGTTCCTATCTAGCGGGGGGCACAGATACGCAGTATTTT
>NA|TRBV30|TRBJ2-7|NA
CAWKALVGVRRWGSYEQYF
TGTGCCTGGAAGGCTTTGGTCGGGGTTCGCCGGTGGGGCTCCTACGAGCAGTACTTC
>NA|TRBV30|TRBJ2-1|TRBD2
CAWTSGAGGPNEQFF
TGTGCCTGGACATCGGGCGCGGGAGGGCCAAATGAGCAGTTCTTC
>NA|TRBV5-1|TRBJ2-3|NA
CASSLQLEPSDTQYF
TGCGCCAGCAGCTTGCAATTAGAACCGTCAGATACGCAGTATTTT
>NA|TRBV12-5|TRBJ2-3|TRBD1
CASGRGQGEDTQYF
TGTGCTAGTGGCCGGGGACAGGGGGAAGATACGCAGTATTTT
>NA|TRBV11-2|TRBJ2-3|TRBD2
CASSFRLAGPTDTQYF
TGTGCCAGCAGCTTCAGACTAGCGGGGCCCACAGATACGCAGTATTTT
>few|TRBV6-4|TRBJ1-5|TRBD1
CASIRTGTGCLGNQPQHF
TGTGCCAGCATCCGAACCGGGACAGGGTGTCTTGGCAATCAGCCCCAGCATTTT
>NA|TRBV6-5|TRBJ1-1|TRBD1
CASSRDRNTEAFF
TGTGCCAGCAGTCGGGACAGGAACACTGAAGCTTTCTTT
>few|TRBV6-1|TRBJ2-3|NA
CASSEGIGGAPTDTQYF
TGTGCCAGCAGTGAAGGGATCGGGGGAGCTCCCACAGATACGCAGTATTTT
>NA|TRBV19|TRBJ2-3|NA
CASSPLATTTDTQYF
TGTGCCAGTAGCCCCCTAGCGACCACCACAGATACGCAGTATTTT
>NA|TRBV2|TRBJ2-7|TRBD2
CASSDASGIYEQYF
TGTGCCAGCAGTGACGCTAGCGGGATCTACGAGCAGTACTTC
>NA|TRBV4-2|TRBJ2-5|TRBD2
CASSQDLAGGRELETQYF
TGTGCCAGCAGCCAAGACCTAGCGGGAGGGCGGGAGTTAGAGACCCAGTACTTC
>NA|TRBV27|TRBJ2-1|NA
CASSFSVAFSYNEQFF
TGTGCCAGCAGTTTCTCAGTAGCCTTCTCCTACAATGAGCAGTTCTTC
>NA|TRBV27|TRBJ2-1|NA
CASSERDSNEQFF
TGTGCCAGCAGTGAACGGGACTCCAATGAGCAGTTCTTC
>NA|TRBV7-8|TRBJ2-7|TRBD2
CASSIGTSGYEQYF
TGTGCCAGCAGCATTGGGACTAGCGGCTACGAGCAGTACTTC
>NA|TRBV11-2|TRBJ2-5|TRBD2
CASRPTSGRMETQYF
TGTGCCAGCAGACCCACTAGCGGGAGGATGGAGACCCAGTACTTC
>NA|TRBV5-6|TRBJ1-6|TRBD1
CASSAGQGGSYNSPLHF
TGTGCCAGCAGCGCAGGACAGGGAGGCTCCTATAATTCACCCCTCCACTTT
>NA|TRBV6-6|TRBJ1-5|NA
CASSPNQGSNNQPQHF
TGTGCCAGCAGTCCAAACCAGGGCAGTAACAATCAGCCCCAGCATTTT